The clone carrying this T cell receptor (beta chain) was seen a handful of times. The antigen remains unidentified. This sample stems from a study of T-cell reconstitution after alpha-beta-depleted transplantation in children. Study-wide results and caveats: Several hundred expanded graft clones reportedly gave rise to the alpha-beta T cells present about two months after transplant. The main origin of T-cell counts and diversity one year after transplant was newly produced T cells.

As it was prepared, the TCRbeta library received unique molecular identifiers. A single record per CDR3 protein comes from TCRdb applying MiXCR to the PCR reads. Found here are fewer than 750,000 distinct CDR3 sequences, 25% to 30% of them singletons; the top ten hold 30% to 40%. The CDR3 totals 16 residues. CDR1 is ENHRY and CDR2 is SYGVKD in the germline V gene. The V gene end was trimmed by 5 bases and the J gene end by 5 bases; junction bases not matched to a gene: 10. The sample was PBMCs, taken before TCRalphabeta/CD19-depleted stem cell transplant. The chain combines TRBV10-3 with TRBJ2-5; 11 bases match TRBD1. This sequence originates from a boy younger than two with Wiskott-Aldrich syndrome, due to receive a stem cell transplant. In nucleotides, the CDR3 is TGTGCCATCAGTCCCGGACAGGGGGCCGGTGGGGAGACCCAGTACTTC. It encodes CAISPGQGAGGETQYF.